This TCR beta chain stems from a study of yellow fever vaccine responses in identical twins. TCRdb reprocessed the RT-PCR reads via MiXCR and lists one record per CDR3 protein. This repertoire shows about 13,000 distinct CDR3 sequences, 84% found once; its top ten account for 1.5% to 2%. Study results and caveats: Twins reportedly mounted vaccine T cell responses that seemed partly convergent, partly personalized.

Trimming stripped 4 bases from V and 0 bases from J, with 16 bases between. Germline V gene sequence: CDR1 SNHLY, CDR2 FYNNEI. The CDR3 has 17 residues. Details on this clonotype: The antigen remains unidentified.

The input for sequencing was T cells from blood (PBMCs), unsorted or a sorted subset (not recorded which), taken before or after yellow fever vaccination (not recorded which). The chain combines TRBV2 with TRBJ2-1; perhaps TRBD1 as D (6 bases). The sequence was collected from a woman between 18 and 29 years old who received the yellow fever vaccine. The CDR3 is CASSALQGLSSYNEQFF. The CDR3 DNA is TGTGCCAGCAGTGCCCTACAGGGCTTGAGCTCCTACAATGAGCAGTTCTTC. The full variable domain, in which reference TRBV2 and TRBJ2-1 provide the parts outside the CDR3, is EPEVTQTPSHQVTQMGQEVILRCVPISNHLYFYWYRQILGQKVEFLVSFYNNEISEKSEIFDDQFSVERPDGSNFTLKIRSTKLEDSAMYFCASSALQGLSSYNEQFFGPGTRLTVL.